Only a few counts were recorded for the clone carrying this T cell receptor beta chain. Molecular barcoding with unique molecular identifiers was used for the TCRbeta library. TCRdb reanalysed the PCR reads using MiXCR and keeps one entry per CDR3 protein. Among 600,000 to 700,000 distinct CDR3 sequences listed, around a sixth were seen once. V lost 0 bases and J 5 bases, leaving 19 bases between the germline ends. From germline, CDR1 is DFQATT and CDR2 SNEGSKA (reference sequence). The CDR3 extends over 16 amino acids. The source of the sample is a study of T-cell reconstitution after alpha-beta-depleted transplantation in children.

V is TRBV20-1 and J is TRBJ2-5; either TRBD1 or TRBD2 may fit D (6 bases each). This TCR came from a human donor who donated a stem cell graft to a child with acute myeloid leukemia. The material sequenced was PBMCs from the stem cell graft donor, taken from the stem cell graft. The CDR3 spells CSARDSRGTRRETQYF. The CDR3 DNA is TGCAGTGCTAGAGACTCTCGGGGGACACGGAGGGAGACCCAGTACTTC.